Each of the 8 T cell receptor beta chains below was sequenced from the same sample in a study of cytomegalovirus exposure and HLA in healthy donors (dated by TCRdb to the late 2010s). Library preparation used the immunoSEQ multiplex PCR assay. For the multiplex PCR, a mixture combining 60 forward primers for TCR Vbeta segments and 13 reverse primers for TCR Jbeta segments was used. Not all clones reach the TCRdb copy of this immuneACCESS table, which keeps in-frame sequences only. Checked studies attribute under half of the gap to unresolved V genes and leave the rest unexplained. The sample records around 65,000 clones, approximately 60% of which are singletons. The ten largest clones represent 2.8% of the sample. Input material: PBMCs. Every receptor here comes from a man aged 30-40 years in good health and CMV-seronegative.

The chain uses TRBV7-9 and TRBJ1-2; 9 bases are a match to TRBD1. The CDR3 length is 16 residues. From germline, CDR1 is SEHNR and CDR2 FQNEAQ (reference sequence). J lost 7 bases, V lost 2 bases, and 11 bases had no gene match. CDR3 DNA sequence: TGTGCCAGCAGCTTATTGAACAGGGGGCGCGGGACTGGCTACACCTTC. Translated, it gives CASSLLNRGRGTGYTF.

The rearrangement uses TRBV2 and TRBJ1-4; D remains unclear. V dropped 10 bases and J dropped 1 base, with 13 bases sitting between them. This CDR3 contains 14 residues. Germline CDR1 SNHLY, CDR2 FYNNEI. CDR3 in amino acids: CANAEGVTNEKLFF. In nucleotides, the CDR3 is TGTGCCAATGCCGAGGGCGTAACTAATGAAAAACTGTTTTTT.

The genes are TRBV13 and TRBJ2-1; 8 nucleotides line up with TRBD2. The junction had 5 bases not matched to a gene; V was cut back by 0 bases and J by 7 bases. Germline CDR1 and CDR2: PRHDT and FYEKMQ (reference sequence). CDR3 length: 15 residues. The CDR3 coding sequence is TGTGCCAGCAGCTTAGGCGGGGGGGCCCCGAATGAGCAGTTCTTC. Translated, it gives CASSLGGGAPNEQFF.

Only a few counts were recorded for this clone. The chain joins TRBV29-1 to TRBJ2-1, with a weak D call TRBD2 (6 bases). Germline V gene sequence: CDR1 SQVTM, CDR2 ANQGSEA. Trimming shortened V by 6 bases and J by 9 bases, and 18 bases separated the two germline ends. The CDR3 runs 13 residues. The CDR3 DNA follows: TGCAGCGTGAGGGGAGGCCCTGGGTTTGAGCAGTTCTTC. Encoded protein: CSVRGGPGFEQFF.

The genes are TRBV7-9 and TRBJ2-3, with unresolved D. The CDR3 has 13 residues. Trimming left V 1 base short and J 6 bases short, with 8 bases between. CDR1 is SEHNR, CDR2 FQNEAQ, per germline (reference sequence). DNA for the CDR3: TGTGCCAGCAGCTTAGGTCCCGGGGATACGCAGTATTTT. Protein sequence: CASSLGPGDTQYF.

The chain links TRBV9 to TRBJ2-5; 7 nucleotides align to TRBD1. Trimming took 0 bases from V and 13 from J; bases not matched to a gene: 6. Germline V lookup: CDR1 SGDLS, CDR2 YYNGEE. CDR3 length: 12 residues. Here the CDR3 reads CASSVEGAQPYF. The CDR3 DNA reads as TGTGCCAGCAGCGTAGAGGGGGCACAGCCGTACTTC. The whole variable domain, remainder taken from reference TRBV9 and TRBJ2-5, is DSGVTQTPKHLITATGQRVTLRCSPRSGDLSVYWYQQSLDQGLQFLIQYYNGEERAKGNILERFSAQQFPDLHSELNLSSLELGDSALYFCASSVEGAQPYFGPGTRLLVL.

This clone was seen only a few times. The V and J genes are TRBV9 and TRBJ1-1, with D hard to call. The CDR3 length is 13 residues. Between the trimmed V and J ends, which lost 3 bases and 3 bases, there was a span of 9 bases. CDR1 and CDR2 from the germline V gene are SGDLS and YYNGEE. As DNA, the CDR3 is TGTGCCAGCAGCGCGGGATCAGACACTGAAGCTTTCTTT. It encodes CASSAGSDTEAFF. Full variable domain (missing parts from reference TRBV9 and TRBJ1-1): DSGVTQTPKHLITATGQRVTLRCSPRSGDLSVYWYQQSLDQGLQFLIQYYNGEERAKGNILERFSAQQFPDLHSELNLSSLELGDSALYFCASSAGSDTEAFFGQGTRLTVV.

This clone appeared a few times. The V gene is TRBV4-1, the J gene TRBJ1-1; D remains unclear. V lost 0 bases and J 7 bases, leaving 9 bases between the germline ends. Germline V gene data show CDR1 as MGHRA and CDR2 as YSYEKL. The length of the CDR3 is 13 residues. In DNA form, the CDR3 reads TGCGCCAGCAGCCAAGATTACGGTCATGAAGCTTTCTTT. Translation: CASSQDYGHEAFF.